Detailed here is one TCR beta chain. The antigen remains undetermined. V was shortened by 3 bases and J by 3 bases, with 17 bases between the two germline ends. Germline-derived CDR1 and CDR2 are LGHNA and YSLEER. There are 16 residues in the CDR3. The data were taken from a study of T-cell memory formation after mild COVID-19. Study-wide points: CD4+ bias marked clones expanding day 15 to 37, unlike balanced contracting clones. What remained unconfirmed was the SARS-CoV-2 specificity of second-wave clones peaking on day 37. Chiefly within CM and EM were the contracting CD4+ clones; CD8+ ones were within EMRA.

TCRdb re-derived calls from the 5' RACE reads in MiXCR, one entry per CDR3 protein. The sample lists about 320,000 distinct CDR3 sequences, 14% seen once, with around 20% in the top ten. The sample was PBMCs or a T cell subset sorted from them (not recorded which). The rearrangement uses TRBV4-3 and TRBJ2-5, with a tentative D call TRBD1 (6 bases). This receptor was identified in a young man who had mild COVID-19 (a few samples of this study predate the infection). Cell type and time point are not known. CDR3 coding DNA: TGCGCCAGCAGCCACTGGTGGGTGGCAGGGGAAGAGACCCAGTACTTC. It yields the protein CASSHWWVAGEETQYF.